What follows are 8 T cell receptor beta chains derived from one specimen sequenced in a study of shared clonotypes between healthy human individuals. Assay: immunoSEQ multiplex PCR; the TCRdb copy retains only in-frame clones and omits some. The sample includes a few million clones, about 93% of them seen just once. CD8 cells regarded as naive lacked CD45RO, were positively chosen for CCR7, and omitted terminally differentiated effector memory CD45RA+ cells. Material: naive CD8+ T cells from PBMCs. Receptors originate from a man younger than 35 in good health. Some clones in this sample may be carry-over from other donors' samples.

The chain uses TRBV28 and TRBJ2-2, with D tentatively TRBD2 (6 bases). Trimming stripped 5 bases from V and 2 bases from J, with 12 bases between. CDR1 and CDR2 (germline): MDHEN, SYDVKM. The CDR3 contains 15 residues. The CDR3 region is CASSSQRANTGELFF. CDR3 in DNA: TGTGCCAGCAGTAGCCAGCGGGCCAACACCGGGGAGCTGTTTTTT.

This clone has just a few counts. DNA of the CDR3: TGTGCCATCGCGAGAGGGCCTGAAGCTTTCTTT. Residues: CAIARGPEAFF. The genes are TRBV27 and TRBJ1-1, with unresolved D. V was clipped by 10 bases and J by 6 bases, with 12 bases between them. This CDR3 spans 11 amino acids. In germline, CDR1 is MNHEY, CDR2 SMNVEV (reference sequence).

Comments on this clone: The same CDR3 also results from other DNA sequences found in this sample. J is TRBJ1-5 and V is TRBV15; possibly TRBD1 for D (5 bases). Per the germline V gene, CDR1 is LNHNV and CDR2 is YYDKDF (reference sequence). With 0 bases removed from V and 1 base from J, the gap between germline ends came to 7 bases. This CDR3 is built from 15 residues. Here the CDR3 DNA reads TGTGCCACCAGCAGAGAGGGGGGGAGCAATCAGCCCCAGCATTTT. This gives the protein CATSREGGSNQPQHF.

The J gene is TRBJ2-1, the V gene TRBV7-9; TRBD2 agrees at 9 bases. The V segment lost 5 bases and the J segment 0 bases; nucleotides outside the gene matches: 11. Looked up from germline, CDR1 is SEHNR and CDR2 is FQNEAQ (reference sequence). The CDR3 consists of 18 residues. The CDR3 sequence is CASSPLRLAERSYNEQFF. CDR3 coding DNA: TGTGCCAGCAGCCCCCTTCGACTAGCGGAGCGCTCCTACAATGAGCAGTTCTTC.

V gene TRBV6-5 combines with J gene TRBJ2-2; D perhaps matches TRBD2 (5 bases). Germline CDR1 is MNHEY and CDR2 is SVGAGI. This CDR3 spans 16 amino acids. V lost 2 bases, J lost 0 bases, and 10 bases lay in between. Written as DNA, the CDR3 is TGTGCCAGCAGTTACCCCCCGGGGACGAACACCGGGGAGCTGTTTTTT. Translation gives CASSYPPGTNTGELFF.

This clone came up a few times. The rearrangement uses TRBV28 and TRBJ1-4, with a weak D call TRBD1 (6 bases). The CDR3 spans 16 residues. CDR1 is MDHEN, CDR2 SYDVKM, per germline. V was cut by 2 bases and J by 8 bases, with 18 bases left in between. This CDR3 reads CASSLIEGGGNEKLFF. In nucleotides, the CDR3 is TGTGCCAGCAGTTTAATTGAAGGAGGGGGGAACGAAAAACTGTTTTTT.

This sequence joins TRBV7-2 and TRBJ2-5; TRBD1 matches 7 bases. The CDR3 is 15 amino acids. The V gene end was trimmed by 2 bases and the J gene end by 0 bases; junction bases not matched to a gene: 3. Per germline, CDR1 SGHTA and CDR2 FQGNSA. CDR3 loop: CASSLPTGDQETQYF. The DNA of the CDR3 is TGTGCCAGCAGCTTACCTACAGGGGACCAAGAGACCCAGTACTTC.

The chain carries TRBV7-9 and TRBJ2-3; 7 bases match TRBD1. The length of the CDR3 is 15 residues. Germline lookup yields CDR1 SEHNR and CDR2 FQNEAQ (reference sequence). Trimming removed 3 bases from V and 5 bases from J; junction bases left unmatched: 8. For the CDR3, the DNA is TGTGCCAGCAGCTTTAAGCCTGGACAGGAAGATACGCAGTATTTT. Protein: CASSFKPGQEDTQYF.